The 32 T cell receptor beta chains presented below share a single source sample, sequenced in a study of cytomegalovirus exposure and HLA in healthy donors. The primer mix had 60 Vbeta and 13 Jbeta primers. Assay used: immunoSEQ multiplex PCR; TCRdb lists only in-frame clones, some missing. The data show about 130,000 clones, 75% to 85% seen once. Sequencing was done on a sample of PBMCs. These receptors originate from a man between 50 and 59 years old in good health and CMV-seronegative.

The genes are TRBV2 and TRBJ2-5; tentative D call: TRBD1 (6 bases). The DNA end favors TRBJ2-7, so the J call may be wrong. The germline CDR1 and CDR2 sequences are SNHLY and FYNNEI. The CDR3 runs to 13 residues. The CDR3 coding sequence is TGTGCCAGCAGCCACAGGGAACCCTACGAGCAGTACTTC. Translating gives CASSHREPYEQYF.

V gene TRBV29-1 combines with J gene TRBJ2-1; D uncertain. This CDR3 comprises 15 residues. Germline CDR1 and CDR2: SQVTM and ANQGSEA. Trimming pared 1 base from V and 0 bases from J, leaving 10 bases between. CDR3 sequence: CSVEGHPSSYNEQFF. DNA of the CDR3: TGCAGCGTTGAAGGACACCCGAGCTCCTACAATGAGCAGTTCTTC.

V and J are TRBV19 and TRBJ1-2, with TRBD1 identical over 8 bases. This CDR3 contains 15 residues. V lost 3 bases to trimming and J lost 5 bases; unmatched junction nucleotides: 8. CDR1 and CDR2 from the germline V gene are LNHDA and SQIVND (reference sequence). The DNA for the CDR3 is TGTGCCAGTAGTATCGGGACAGGAGAGAAGTATGGCTACACCTTC. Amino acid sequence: CASSIGTGEKYGYTF.

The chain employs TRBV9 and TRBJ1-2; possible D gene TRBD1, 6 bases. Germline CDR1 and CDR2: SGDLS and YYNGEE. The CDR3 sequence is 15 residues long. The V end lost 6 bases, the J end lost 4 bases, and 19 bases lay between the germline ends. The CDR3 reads CASTLSVDRGYGYTF. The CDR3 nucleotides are TGTGCCAGCACCTTGAGCGTGGACAGAGGCTATGGCTACACCTTC.

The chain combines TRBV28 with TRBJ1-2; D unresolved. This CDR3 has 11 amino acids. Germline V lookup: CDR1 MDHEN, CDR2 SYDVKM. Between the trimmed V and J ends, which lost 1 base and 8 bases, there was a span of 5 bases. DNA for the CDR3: TGTGCCAGCAGTTTATCCTTAGGCTACACCTTC. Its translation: CASSLSLGYTF.

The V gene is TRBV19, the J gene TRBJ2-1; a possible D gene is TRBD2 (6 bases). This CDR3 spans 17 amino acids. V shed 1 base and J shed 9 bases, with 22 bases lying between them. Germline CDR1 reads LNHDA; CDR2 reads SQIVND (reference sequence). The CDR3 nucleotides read TGTGCCAGTAGTATAGTAGGCCCGGGACTTGGGGGTGGTGAGCAGTTCTTC. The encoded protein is CASSIVGPGLGGGEQFF.

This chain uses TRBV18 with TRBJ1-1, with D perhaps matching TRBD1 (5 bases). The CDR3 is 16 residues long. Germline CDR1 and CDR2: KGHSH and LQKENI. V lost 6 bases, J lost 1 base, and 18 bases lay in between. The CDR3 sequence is CASSPNEAGQNTEAFF. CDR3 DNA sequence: TGTGCCAGCTCTCCCAATGAGGCAGGACAGAACACTGAAGCTTTCTTT.

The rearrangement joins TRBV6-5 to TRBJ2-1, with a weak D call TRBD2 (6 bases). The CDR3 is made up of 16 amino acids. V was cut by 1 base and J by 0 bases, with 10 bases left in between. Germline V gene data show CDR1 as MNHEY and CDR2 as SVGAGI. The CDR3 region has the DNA TGTGCCAGCAGTTACTATAGCGGTCTCTCCTACAATGAGCAGTTCTTC. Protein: CASSYYSGLSYNEQFF.

The CDR3 spells CAWSRDQGGYTF. CDR3 bases: TGTGCCTGGAGCCGGGATCAAGGGGGCTACACCTTC. The rearrangement uses TRBV30 and TRBJ1-2; D remains unclear. Looked up from germline, CDR1 is GTSNPN and CDR2 is SVGIG (reference sequence). The CDR3 extends over 12 amino acids. Trimming shortened V by 3 bases and J by 8 bases, and 13 bases separated the two germline ends.

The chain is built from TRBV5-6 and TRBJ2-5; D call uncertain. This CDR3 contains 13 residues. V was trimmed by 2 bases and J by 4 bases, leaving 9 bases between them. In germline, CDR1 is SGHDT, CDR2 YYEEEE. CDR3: CASSFGRPETQYF. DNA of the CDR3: TGTGCCAGCAGCTTCGGCAGGCCAGAGACCCAGTACTTC.

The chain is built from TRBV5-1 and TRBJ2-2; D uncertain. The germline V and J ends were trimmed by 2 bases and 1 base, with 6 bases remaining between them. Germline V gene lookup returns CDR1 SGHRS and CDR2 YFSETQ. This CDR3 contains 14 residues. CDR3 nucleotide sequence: TGCGCCAGCAGCTTCTCGGGGAACACCGGGGAGCTGTTTTTT. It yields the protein CASSFSGNTGELFF. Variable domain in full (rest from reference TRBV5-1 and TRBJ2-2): KAGVTQTPRYLIKTRGQQVTLSCSPISGHRSVSWYQQTPGQGLQFLFEYFSETQRNKGNFPGRFSGRQFSNSRSEMNVSTLELGDSALYLCASSFSGNTGELFFGEGSRLTVL.

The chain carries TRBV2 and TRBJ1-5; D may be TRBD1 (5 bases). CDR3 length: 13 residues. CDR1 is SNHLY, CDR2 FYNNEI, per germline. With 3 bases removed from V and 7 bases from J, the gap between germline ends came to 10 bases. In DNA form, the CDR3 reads TGTGCCAGCAGTGATATGGGGCAGCAGCCCCAGCATTTT. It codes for CASSDMGQQPQHF.

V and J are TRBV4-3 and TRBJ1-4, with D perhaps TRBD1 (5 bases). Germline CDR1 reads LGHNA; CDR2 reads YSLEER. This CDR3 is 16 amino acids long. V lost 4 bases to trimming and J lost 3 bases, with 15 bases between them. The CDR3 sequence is CASSPGVEGPNEKLFF. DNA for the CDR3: TGCGCCAGCAGCCCGGGGGTAGAAGGACCTAATGAAAAACTGTTTTTT.

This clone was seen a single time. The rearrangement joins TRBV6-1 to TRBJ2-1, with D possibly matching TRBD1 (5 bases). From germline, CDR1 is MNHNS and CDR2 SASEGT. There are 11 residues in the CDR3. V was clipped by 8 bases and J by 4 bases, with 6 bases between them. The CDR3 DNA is TGTGCCAGCGCAGGGTACAATGAGCAGTTCTTC. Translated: CASAGYNEQFF.

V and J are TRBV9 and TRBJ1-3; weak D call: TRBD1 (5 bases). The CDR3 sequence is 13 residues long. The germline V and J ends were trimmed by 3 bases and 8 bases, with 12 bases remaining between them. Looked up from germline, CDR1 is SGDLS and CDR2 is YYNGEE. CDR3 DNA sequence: TGTGCCAGCAGCGGGGGACTGGCGGACACCATATATTTT. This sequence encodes CASSGGLADTIYF.

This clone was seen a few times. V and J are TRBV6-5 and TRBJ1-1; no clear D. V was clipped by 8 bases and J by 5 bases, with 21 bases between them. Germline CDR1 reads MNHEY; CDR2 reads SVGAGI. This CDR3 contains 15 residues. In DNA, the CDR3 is TGTGCCAGCTCCCCCTTCATAAAGAGGGATACTGAAGCTTTCTTT. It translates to CASSPFIKRDTEAFF.

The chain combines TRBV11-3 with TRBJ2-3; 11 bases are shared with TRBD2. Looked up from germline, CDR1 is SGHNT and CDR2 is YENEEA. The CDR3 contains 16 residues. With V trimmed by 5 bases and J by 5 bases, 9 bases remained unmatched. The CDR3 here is CASSLIAGGQGDTQYF. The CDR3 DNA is TGTGCCAGCAGCCTGATAGCGGGGGGGCAGGGAGATACGCAGTATTTT.

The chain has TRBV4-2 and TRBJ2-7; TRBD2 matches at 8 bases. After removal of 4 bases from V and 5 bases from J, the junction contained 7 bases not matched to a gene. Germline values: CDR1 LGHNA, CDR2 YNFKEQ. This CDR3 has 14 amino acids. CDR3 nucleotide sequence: TGTGCCAGCAGCCCCCGGGGGGGCAGCAACGAGCAGTACTTC. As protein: CASSPRGGSNEQYF.

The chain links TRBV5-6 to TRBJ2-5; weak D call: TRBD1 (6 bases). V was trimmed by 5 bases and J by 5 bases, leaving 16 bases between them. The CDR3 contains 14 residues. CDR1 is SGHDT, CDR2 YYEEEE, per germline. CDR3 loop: CASSTGQTTETQYF. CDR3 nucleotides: TGTGCCAGCAGTACAGGACAGACAACGGAGACCCAGTACTTC.

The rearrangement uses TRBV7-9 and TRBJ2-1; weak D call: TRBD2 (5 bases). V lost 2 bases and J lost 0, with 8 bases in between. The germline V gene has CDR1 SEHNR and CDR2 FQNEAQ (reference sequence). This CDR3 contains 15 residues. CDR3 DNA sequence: TGTGCCAGCAGCTTACACGGGGACTCCTACAATGAGCAGTTCTTC. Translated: CASSLHGDSYNEQFF.

CDR3 bases: TGTGCCAGCAGCTTGAGCGGGAAACCCTACGAGCAGTACTTC. Translating gives CASSLSGKPYEQYF. The chain has TRBV5-4 and TRBJ2-7; TRBD2 matches 7 bases. The CDR3 loop spans 14 amino acids. Germline CDR1 reads SGHNT; CDR2 reads YYREEE (reference sequence). Unmatched junction bases numbered 3, after V lost 1 base and J lost 2 bases.

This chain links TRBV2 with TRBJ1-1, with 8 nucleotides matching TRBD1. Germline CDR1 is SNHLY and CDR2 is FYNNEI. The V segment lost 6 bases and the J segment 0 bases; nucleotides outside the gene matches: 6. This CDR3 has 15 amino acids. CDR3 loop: CASRMVGQVNTEAFF. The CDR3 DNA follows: TGTGCCAGCAGGATGGTGGGACAGGTGAACACTGAAGCTTTCTTT.

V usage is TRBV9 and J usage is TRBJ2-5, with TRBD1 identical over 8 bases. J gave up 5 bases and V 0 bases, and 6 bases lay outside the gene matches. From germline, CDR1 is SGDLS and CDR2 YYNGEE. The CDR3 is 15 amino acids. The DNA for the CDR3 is TGTGCCAGCAGCGTAGCAGGGGGCACACTGGAGACCCAGTACTTC. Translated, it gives CASSVAGGTLETQYF.

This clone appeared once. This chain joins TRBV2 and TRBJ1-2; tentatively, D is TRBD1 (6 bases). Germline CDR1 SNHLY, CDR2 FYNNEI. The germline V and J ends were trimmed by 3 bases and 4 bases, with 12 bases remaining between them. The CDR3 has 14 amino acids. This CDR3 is CASSDLTGIYGYTF. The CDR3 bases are TGTGCCAGCAGTGACCTCACAGGGATCTATGGCTACACCTTC.

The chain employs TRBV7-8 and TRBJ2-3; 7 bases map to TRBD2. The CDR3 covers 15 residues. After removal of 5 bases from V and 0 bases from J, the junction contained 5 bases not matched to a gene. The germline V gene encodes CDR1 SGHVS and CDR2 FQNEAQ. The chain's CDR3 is CASSLPSGSTDTQYF. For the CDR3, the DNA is TGTGCCAGCAGCCTACCTAGCGGTAGCACAGATACGCAGTATTTT.

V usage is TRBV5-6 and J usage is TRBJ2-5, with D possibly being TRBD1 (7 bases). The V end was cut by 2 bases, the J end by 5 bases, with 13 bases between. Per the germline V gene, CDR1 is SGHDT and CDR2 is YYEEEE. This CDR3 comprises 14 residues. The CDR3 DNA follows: TGTGCCAGCAGCTTCGGAGGGGGCGTTGAGACCCAGTACTTC. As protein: CASSFGGGVETQYF.

In DNA, the CDR3 is TGTGCCAGCAGCTTACTGGGACAGGCCTTCTCTGGGGCCAACGTCCTGACTTTC. This translates into CASSLLGQAFSGANVLTF. The chain uses TRBV7-9 and TRBJ2-6; 8 bases agree with TRBD1. Looked up from germline, CDR1 is SEHNR and CDR2 is FQNEAQ (reference sequence). This CDR3 is 18 amino acids long. V was clipped by 2 bases and J by 0 bases; unmatched bases: 6.

The chain's CDR3 is CASSYAQMTNEKLFF. The CDR3 coding sequence is TGTGCCAGCAGTTACGCCCAGATGACTAATGAAAAACTGTTTTTT. The chain uses TRBV6-5 and TRBJ1-4; unclear D gene. Germline-derived CDR1 and CDR2 are MNHEY and SVGAGI. The CDR3 totals 15 residues. Trimming stripped 2 bases from V and 2 bases from J, with 9 bases between.

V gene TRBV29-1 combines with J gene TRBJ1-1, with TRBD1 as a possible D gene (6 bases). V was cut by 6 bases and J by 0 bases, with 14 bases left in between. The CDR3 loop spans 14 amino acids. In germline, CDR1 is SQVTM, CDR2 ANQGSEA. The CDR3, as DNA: TGCAGCGTCACACCTCAGGGGATGAACACTGAAGCTTTCTTT. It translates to CSVTPQGMNTEAFF.

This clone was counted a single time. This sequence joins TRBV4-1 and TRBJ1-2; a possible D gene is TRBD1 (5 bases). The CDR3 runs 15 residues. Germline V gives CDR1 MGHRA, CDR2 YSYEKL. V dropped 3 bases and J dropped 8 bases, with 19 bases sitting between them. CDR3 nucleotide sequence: TGCGCCAGCAGCCAGAGGATGAAGGGGTTCCTGGGCTACACCTTC. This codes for CASSQRMKGFLGYTF.

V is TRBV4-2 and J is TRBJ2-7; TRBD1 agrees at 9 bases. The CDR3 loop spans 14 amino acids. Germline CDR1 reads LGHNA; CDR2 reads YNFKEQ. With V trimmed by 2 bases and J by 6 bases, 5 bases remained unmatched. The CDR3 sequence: CASSQRTGASEQYF. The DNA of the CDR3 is TGTGCCAGCAGCCAAAGGACAGGGGCGAGCGAGCAGTACTTC.

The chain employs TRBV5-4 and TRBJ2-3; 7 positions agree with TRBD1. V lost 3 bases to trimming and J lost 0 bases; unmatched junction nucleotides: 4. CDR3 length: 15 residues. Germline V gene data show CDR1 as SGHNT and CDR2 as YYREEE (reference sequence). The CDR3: CASSSRTGSTDTQYF. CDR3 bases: TGTGCCAGCAGCTCCCGGACAGGTAGCACAGATACGCAGTATTTT.